This section outlines one T cell receptor (beta chain) sequence together with its context. This sample was included in a study of technical replicates of blood from several donors. The assay was immunoSEQ multiplex PCR, and TCRdb's table has in-frame clones only and misses some. The table shows over 55,000 clones, with approximately 86% occurring only once. The CDR3 runs to 11 residues. Germline V lookup: CDR1 MNHEY, CDR2 SMNVEV (reference sequence). V lost 10 bases to trimming and J lost 9 bases, with 13 bases between them. The material sequenced was PBMCs. The V and J genes are TRBV27 and TRBJ2-1, with D possibly matching TRBD1 (6 bases). This sequence originates from a human donor in good health. Some clones in this sample may be carry-over from other donors' samples. The CDR3: CATQGQGEQFF. CDR3 nucleotides: TGTGCCACTCAGGGGCAAGGTGAGCAGTTCTTC.